This T cell receptor (beta chain) was observed in a study of tumor-infiltrating lymphocytes in primary liver carcinoma. Study-level information: There were tumors of stage T1-T3 N0M0, each 4.2 to 10 cm across. There were roughly 3.65 to 7.13 million productive TCRbeta reads per sample, a yield similar across tissue types.

Comments on this clonotype: Germline and junction disagree at one end, which may indicate a read error.

Each 20-30 mg portion of unsorted bulk tissue served as the source for co-extraction of RNA and DNA. The patients lived with chronic HBV infection and had not yet received any treatment. Every tumor sample analyzed contained over 85% viable tumor cells. A primer in the constant region served to generate TCR beta cDNA from roughly 520 ng of total RNA. Each TCR beta library was derived from three nested multiplex PCR rounds that employed slightly modified ARM-PCR. Both of the initial two PCR rounds ran for 10 cycles and employed TRBV1-TRBV30 forward primers alongside a C-beta reverse primer. Each CDR3 protein is one row after TCRdb ran MiXCR on the multiplex PCR reads. Among about 190,000 distinct CDR3 sequences listed, 85% were seen once. There are 13 residues in the CDR3. CDR1 MNHNS and CDR2 SASEGT come from the germline V gene.

The TCR sequence derives from a man in his forties or fifties with primary liver carcinoma and hepatitis B virus infection. Material for sequencing was tumor tissue from primary liver carcinoma. The J gene is TRBJ2-1, the V gene TRBV6-1; D remains unclear. Written as DNA, the CDR3 is TGTGCCAGCAGTGAACGGAAAAAAAATGTGCAGTTCTTC. This gives the protein CASSERKKNVQFF.